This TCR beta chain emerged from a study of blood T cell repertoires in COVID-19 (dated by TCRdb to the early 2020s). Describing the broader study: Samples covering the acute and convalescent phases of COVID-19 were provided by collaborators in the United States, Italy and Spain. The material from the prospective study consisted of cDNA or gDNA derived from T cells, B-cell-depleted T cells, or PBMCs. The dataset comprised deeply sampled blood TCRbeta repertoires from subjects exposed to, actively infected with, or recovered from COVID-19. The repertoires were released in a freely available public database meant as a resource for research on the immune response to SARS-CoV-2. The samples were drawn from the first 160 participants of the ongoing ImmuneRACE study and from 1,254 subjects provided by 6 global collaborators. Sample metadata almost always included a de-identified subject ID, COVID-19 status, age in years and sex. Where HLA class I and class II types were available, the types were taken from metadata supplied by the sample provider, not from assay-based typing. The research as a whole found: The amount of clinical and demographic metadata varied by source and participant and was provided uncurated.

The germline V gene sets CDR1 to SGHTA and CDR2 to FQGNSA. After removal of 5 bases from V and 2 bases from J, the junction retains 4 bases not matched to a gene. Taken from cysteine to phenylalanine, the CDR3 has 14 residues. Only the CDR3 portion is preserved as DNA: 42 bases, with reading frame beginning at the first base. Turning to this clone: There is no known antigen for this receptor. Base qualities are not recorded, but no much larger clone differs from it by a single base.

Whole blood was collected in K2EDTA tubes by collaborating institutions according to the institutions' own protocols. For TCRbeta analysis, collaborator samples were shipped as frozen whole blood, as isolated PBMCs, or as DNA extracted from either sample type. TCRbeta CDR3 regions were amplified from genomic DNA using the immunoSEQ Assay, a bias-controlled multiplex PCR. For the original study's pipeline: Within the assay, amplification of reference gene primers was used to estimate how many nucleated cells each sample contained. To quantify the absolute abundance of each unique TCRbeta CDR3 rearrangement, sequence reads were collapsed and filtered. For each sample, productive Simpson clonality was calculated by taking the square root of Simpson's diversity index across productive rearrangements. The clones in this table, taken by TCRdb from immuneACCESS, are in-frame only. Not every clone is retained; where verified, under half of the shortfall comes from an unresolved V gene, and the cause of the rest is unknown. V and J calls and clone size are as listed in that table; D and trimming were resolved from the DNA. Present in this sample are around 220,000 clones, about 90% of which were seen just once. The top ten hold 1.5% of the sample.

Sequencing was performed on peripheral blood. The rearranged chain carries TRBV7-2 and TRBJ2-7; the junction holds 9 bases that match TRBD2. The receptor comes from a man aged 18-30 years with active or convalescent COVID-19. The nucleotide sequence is TGTGCCAGCAGCCAGACTAGCGGTCCCTACGAGCAGTACTTC. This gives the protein CASSQTSGPYEQYF.